This TCR beta chain was recorded in a study of cytomegalovirus exposure and HLA in healthy donors (dated by TCRdb to about 2017). For context, the study as a whole: An earlier analysis of about 560 of the donors reported 276 Gb of sequence data and about 120 million unique TCR beta sequences obtained from about 170 million T cells. The aim of the study was to test whether cataloging public T cell receptors could identify signatures of past pathogen exposure. About 320 gigabases of sequencing data and approximately 85 million unique TCR sequences were included in an early release covering around 650 HLA-typed donors. Genome-wide SNP genotypes for about 60% of the 666 donors were used in a later genetic analysis, which treated that subset as a discovery cohort. Donor age, sex, ethnicity and CMV serostatus were compiled alongside the repertoire data. To predict cytomegalovirus infection status, the study combined high-throughput TCR immunosequencing, statistical association of individual TCRs with disease status, and machine learning. On average, around 240,000 unique TCR beta nucleotide sequences were sequenced per donor among a few hundred genotyped donors of the cohort, with 15% to 20% of those sequences being non-productive. Of the roughly 400 genotyped donors, 65% to 90% fell in the genetic ancestry cluster associated with self-reported Caucasian donors. A handful of DR-DQ haplotypes were handled as single units for association and clustering because linkage in the cohort was strong. Typing coverage varied by locus: roughly 629-640 donors for A, B, C, DRB1 and DQB1; more than 500 for DQA1; about 570 for DPA1; under 490 for DPB1. In addition to the first cohort of roughly 700 subjects, a separate validation cohort of 130 or so different subjects was used. The study used immunosequencing to profile the T cell repertoires of about 670 subjects and linked those repertoires to cytomegalovirus serostatus. Both class I and class II loci were covered by HLA typing, at four-digit resolution. Rather than using new phenotypic data, the later analysis identified candidate immune exposures from TCR beta sequences and from how often those sequences occurred across donors. An earlier analysis of roughly 600 of the donors used high-throughput TCR beta sequencing to judge whether each TCR beta V gene segment behaved as functional or pseudogenic. In a later analysis, previously published TCR beta repertoires from 666 donors were re-analyzed and high-resolution HLA genotyping was added so that TCR occurrence patterns could be studied. All discovery cohort repertoires had been generated on a single sequencing platform. The research as a whole found: In a later genetic analysis, fewer N-insertions in productive TCRs were reported among donors in an Asian-associated ancestry cluster than the approximately 670-donor mean. Because counts were too low, more than 15 rarely observed V segments, including chromosome 9 orphons, were left out of the earlier analysis of over 550 of the donors. Sequencing depth was assumed to be roughly uniform across donors in the presence/absence analyses, though that assumption may not hold. Most CMV-associated TCR beta chains appeared to be HLA-restricted in a later analysis, and the HLA associations seemed to be driven largely by CMV exposure. In a later analysis, several top co-occurrence clusters were reported to appear linked to parvovirus B19, influenza, CMV and Epstein-Barr virus. A further reported finding was that TCR beta sequences accurately predicted the HLA-A and HLA-B alleles for most subjects in the first cohort. The classifier was reported to diagnose cytomegalovirus status with high specificity and sensitivity in both the original and validation cohorts. Most TCR sequences were seen in very few donors, while some public TCRs were found in many individuals. Assigning TCR associations to individual alleles was difficult when HLA alleles, especially DR and DQ, strongly co-occurred. In a later genetic analysis, a missense DCLRE1C variant was associated with V-gene and J-gene trimming of TCR beta chains, and the association was replicated in an independent cohort. In a later analysis, the rate of TCR association differed among HLA loci, with DRB1 alleles having the most associated TCRs and HLA-C alleles having the fewest. The sequencing pipeline was judged likely to have produced a cluster of highly shared sequence variants as a technical artifact. The study gave a list of some 150 TCR beta chains associated with cytomegalovirus. CMV serostatus was the only immune exposure information available for the cohort. This cohort had only TCR beta chains sequenced, and the lack of alpha or paired-chain data limited which features could be detected. Broadly in line with IMGT annotations, most TCR beta V segments showed up in productive rearrangements about 87% or about 30% of the time in an earlier analysis of approximately 640 of the donors. In a later analysis, about 16,000 TCR beta sequences were associated with specific HLA alleles at a false discovery rate of 0.05. In a later analysis, HLA-associated TCR beta chains showed more clonal expansion and lower generation probabilities than non-associated chains that were equally common. A few of the identified cytomegalovirus-associated TCR beta chains were confirmed in vitro to be specific for cytomegalovirus antigens. Because some donors lacked HLA typing at each locus, the association tests relied only on the typed subset. Linkage disequilibrium might explain the correlated functional status among segregating V segments, but an unknown experimental factor could not be excluded. According to the authors, the approach could potentially be generalized to other disease states and immunological phenotypes. Some IMGT-functional V segments, including TRBV6-2 and TRBV6-3, could not be told apart with the 87-base-pair reads, so those segments were excluded.

This clone was observed once. What antigen it recognizes has not been identified. Per-base qualities were not stored, and no clone one base away is much larger. Per the germline V gene, KGHSH is the CDR1 and LQKENI is the CDR2. The CDR3, cysteine through phenylalanine, is 18 amino acids long. Just CDR3 DNA is preserved here, 54 bases in frame from base 1. The junction shows trimming of 0 bases on V and 1 base on J, plus 16 bases between the germline ends. Libraries came from the immunoSEQ multiplex PCR assay. A mixture of 60 forward primers for TCR Vbeta segments and 13 reverse primers for TCR Jbeta segments was used in the multiplex PCR. The CDR3 region of rearranged TCR beta genes was amplified from genomic DNA by a multiplex PCR assay. On the Illumina HiSeq System, the amplified TCR beta libraries were sequenced as 87-base-pair reads. The study's processing was this. A later analysis tallied around 80 million unique TCR beta chains across the 660 or so repertoires, and about 10 million of those chains were shared by two or more donors. Raw reads were error-corrected and collapsed into unique sequences with a nearest-neighbor algorithm that merged closely related sequences to remove PCR and sequencing errors. To assign V, D and J gene segments, CDR3 sequences were aligned to IMGT reference sequences. Each retained sequence needed at least a six-nucleotide match to both a V gene segment and a J gene segment. A rearrangement counted as productive if the CDR3 had no stop codons and remained in frame with V and J, and every other rearrangement counted as non-productive. CDR3 was defined according to IMGT convention as the region running from the second conserved V-encoded cysteine to the conserved J-encoded phenylalanine. In an earlier analysis of around 640 of the donors, sequences lacking an unambiguous match to a single V gene segment were excluded. An earlier analysis of several hundred of the donors classified V segments as functional when productive rearrangements were above 56.7% and as segregating when the standard deviation between donors was above 5%. To diagnose cytomegalovirus status from the catalog of TCR beta chain sequences, a statistical classification framework was built. V and J gene assignment, in a later analysis, came from comparing TCR nucleotide sequences with IMGT/GENE-DB human TR gene sequences. A later analysis assigned CDR3 sequences and most-parsimonious VDJ recombination scenarios with the TCRdist pipeline. In a later analysis, every TCR beta chain was defined by the combination of its CDR3 amino acid sequence and its V-gene family, and reads without a unique V-gene family were dropped. A later analysis removed nearly 600 highly shared, low-generation-probability nucleotide sequences to deal with suspected cross-contamination and a sequencing artifact. For each public chain, a later analysis derived a clonal expansion index from normalized ranks of inferred template counts within each repertoire. Generation probabilities in a later analysis came from a VDJ recombination model fitted to out-of-frame rearrangements, and those results were checked against IGoR. In a later analysis, hypergeometric tests were used to score TCR-TCR, TCR-HLA and TCR-CMV co-occurrence, with a repertoire-size bias correction applied to TCR pairs. A later analysis estimated false discovery rates by permuting HLA or CMV assignments 20 times. In a later analysis, co-occurring TCRs were grouped with DBSCAN, and TCRdist sequence similarity was added when clustering was performed within HLA-allele-positive subsets. Repertoires with fewer than 30,000 or more than 120,000 public chains were left out of co-occurrence clustering, as were about 5 repertoires with anomalous nucleotide sharing. The clones in this table, taken by TCRdb from immuneACCESS, are in-frame only. Not every clone is retained; where verified, under half of the shortfall comes from an unresolved V gene, and the cause of the rest is unknown. That table supplies the V and J calls and clone size; D and trimming were determined from the DNA. This sample comprises 150,000 or so clones, around 79% of them detected only once. The ten largest clonotypes hold less than 8% of the sample.

The cohort comprised around 700 healthy bone marrow donors. All cohort members were sampled while nominally healthy, although unrecorded immune exposures were likely present. The donor was CMV seropositive and belonged to the group of 250 to 300 seropositive cohort members. A peripheral blood sample was provided by each donor, and peripheral blood mononuclear cells were used for TCR beta sequencing. The Qiagen DNeasy Blood Extraction Kit was used to extract genomic DNA from the blood cell samples. The specimen was PBMCs. This receptor chain uses TRBV18 and TRBJ1-5; the best D guess is TRBD1, with 6 bases matching. This TCR was recovered from a woman aged 40-49 years in good health and CMV-seropositive. This receptor carries the CDR3 CASSPPPTGTPSNQPQHF. The nucleotide sequence reads as follows: TGTGCCAGCTCACCACCCCCGACCGGGACACCGAGCAATCAGCCCCAGCATTTT.